The rows below give T cell receptor beta chains drawn from one sample of a study of graft-versus-host responses after intestinal transplantation. The antigens for these receptors are not known. Libraries were prepared by immunoSEQ multiplex PCR; TCRdb keeps only in-frame clonotypes and omits some of them. The sample has about 110,000 clones; 85% to 95% are singletons. This sample comprised unstimulated CD8+ T cells sorted from spleen or lymph node cells, obtained before intestinal transplant. All receptors derive from a human donor who received an intestinal transplant. The CDR3 runs from the conserved cysteine through the conserved F or W. A D gene is named only where the DNA matches it firmly. Rows give clone size only sometimes, using once, few, many, or a class for an expanded clone.

.,TRBV27,TRBJ2-7,.,CASRGLSYEQYF,TGTGCCAGCAGGGGACTTTCCTACGAGCAGTACTTC
.,TRBV27,TRBJ2-1,TRBD2,CASSLWGSSGNYNEQFF,TGTGCCAGCAGTTTATGGGGCTCTAGCGGAAACTACAATGAGCAGTTCTTC
.,TRBV6-5,TRBJ2-7,TRBD2,CASSRGGDIYEQYF,TGTGCCAGCAGTCGCGGGGGGGACATCTACGAGCAGTACTTC
.,TRBV5-1,TRBJ2-7,TRBD2,CASSWDYSSYEQYF,TGCGCCAGCAGCTGGGACTATTCCAGCTACGAGCAGTACTTC
.,TRBV19,TRBJ2-7,.,CASSIGRLGEQYF,TGTGCCAGTAGTATCGGCAGGTTGGGCGAGCAGTACTTC
.,TRBV7-9,TRBJ2-1,.,CASTTDRNNEQFF,TGTGCCAGCACCACGGACCGGAACAATGAGCAGTTCTTC
once,TRBV10-3,TRBJ2-7,TRBD2,CAISESIKREGLDEQYF,TGTGCCATCAGTGAGTCGATAAAGCGGGAGGGCCTGGACGAGCAGTACTTC
.,TRBV27,TRBJ1-2,.,CASSLVKGQGYTF,TGTGCCAGCAGTTTAGTGAAGGGGCAAGGCTACACCTTC
.,TRBV28,TRBJ2-5,.,CASSLMAFETQYF,TGTGCCAGCAGTTTGATGGCATTTGAGACCCAGTACTTC
.,TRBV19,TRBJ1-4,.,CASRMGVPNEKLFF,TGTGCCAGTAGAATGGGGGTCCCTAATGAAAAACTGTTTTTT
.,TRBV5-4,TRBJ2-7,TRBD1,CASSFYLGDRAYEQYF,TGTGCCAGCAGCTTTTATTTAGGGGACAGGGCTTACGAGCAGTACTTC
.,TRBV4-1,TRBJ2-7,TRBD1,CASSQAYVRDRGHEQYF,TGCGCCAGCAGCCAGGCTTACGTCCGGGACAGGGGACACGAGCAGTACTTC
.,TRBV5-1,TRBJ2-7,.,CASSSGSEQYF,TGCGCCAGCAGCTCCGGTAGCGAGCAGTACTTC
.,TRBV29-1,TRBJ1-1,.,CSLWGGNEAFF,TGCAGCCTCTGGGGGGGCAATGAAGCTTTCTTT
once,TRBV6-1,TRBJ2-7,TRBD2,CASNFGLAGDEQYF,TGTGCCAGCAATTTCGGACTAGCGGGAGACGAGCAGTACTTC
.,TRBV27,TRBJ2-1,TRBD2,CASSFSGRGDNEQFF,TGTGCCAGCAGTTTTAGCGGGAGAGGGGACAATGAGCAGTTCTTC
.,TRBV29-1,TRBJ2-5,.,CSVPQETQYF,TGCAGCGTTCCACAAGAGACCCAGTACTTC
.,TRBV7-6,TRBJ1-5,TRBD1,CASSLELGTGFNQPQHF,TGTGCCAGCAGCTTAGAATTGGGGACAGGCTTTAATCAGCCCCAGCATTTT
.,TRBV6-6,TRBJ2-4,TRBD2,CASSYSGGRAKNIQYF,TGTGCCAGCAGTTACTCTGGCGGGAGGGCCAAAAACATTCAGTACTTC
.,TRBV11-2,TRBJ1-1,.,CASSFGMGDEAFF,TGTGCCAGCAGCTTCGGGATGGGGGATGAAGCTTTCTTT
.,TRBV6-6,TRBJ1-2,.,CASYVSRGYTF,TGTGCCAGTTACGTTTCTCGGGGCTACACCTTC
.,TRBV14,TRBJ2-7,.,CASSQGLGRNEQYF,TGTGCCAGCAGCCAAGGGCTGGGGAGAAACGAGCAGTACTTC
.,TRBV27,TRBJ2-7,.,CASSLSSVYEQYF,TGTGCCAGCAGTTTATCGTCGGTATACGAGCAGTACTTC
.,TRBV2,TRBJ2-5,TRBD2,CASSEVVLAGVEQYF,TGTGCCAGCAGTGAAGTAGTACTAGCGGGCGTAGAGCAGTACTTC
.,TRBV6-1,TRBJ2-1,TRBD2,CASSEEPTSGRNNEQFF,TGTGCCAGCAGTGAAGAACCTACTAGCGGGAGGAACAATGAGCAGTTCTTC
.,TRBV6-6,TRBJ1-5,.,CASSYGRSEPQHF,TGTGCCAGCAGTTACGGAAGATCGGAGCCCCAGCATTTT
.,TRBV14,TRBJ1-5,.,CASSQASPVRNQPQHF,TGTGCCAGCAGCCAAGCTAGTCCGGTACGGAATCAGCCCCAGCATTTT
.,TRBV14,TRBJ2-6,TRBD1,CASSELDRARGGANVLTF,TGTGCCAGCAGCGAACTGGACAGGGCTCGAGGGGGGGCCAACGTCCTGACTTTC
.,TRBV9,TRBJ2-7,.,CASNSGTLTYEQYF,TGTGCCAGTAACTCCGGGACTTTGACCTACGAGCAGTACTTC
.,TRBV19,TRBJ1-3,.,CASSSGTQGVGNTIYF,TGTGCCAGTAGTTCAGGGACGCAGGGAGTTGGAAACACCATATATTTT
.,TRBV6-5,TRBJ2-5,TRBD1,CAIGTVRETQYF,TGTGCCATCGGGACAGTAAGAGAGACCCAGTACTTC
.,TRBV5-8,TRBJ1-5,.,CASSLSHRGPSNQPQHF,TGTGCCAGCAGCTTGAGCCACCGAGGGCCAAGCAATCAGCCCCAGCATTTT
once,TRBV4-1,TRBJ2-1,TRBD2,CASSQLAGFRDEQFF,TGCGCCAGCAGCCAACTAGCGGGATTTAGGGATGAGCAGTTCTTC
.,TRBV30,TRBJ2-5,TRBD2,CAWSEREASIWTPQETQYF,TGTGCCTGGAGTGAGCGGGAGGCCTCGATTTGGACCCCTCAAGAGACCCAGTACTTC
.,TRBV6-5,TRBJ2-5,.,CASSRGRDGDHF,TGTGCCAGCAGTCGGGGGCGGGACGGGGATCACTTC
once,TRBV7-9,TRBJ2-2,TRBD1,CASSSSAEGAGAGELFF,TGTGCCAGCAGTTCGAGCGCTGAGGGGGCTGGGGCCGGGGAGCTGTTTTTT
.,TRBV11-2,TRBJ2-5,TRBD2,CASSFSGSPQETQYF,TGTGCCAGCAGCTTTAGCGGGAGCCCCCAAGAGACCCAGTACTTC
.,TRBV7-9,TRBJ2-1,.,CASSLAEPYNEQFF,TGTGCCAGCAGCTTAGCAGAACCCTACAATGAGCAGTTCTTC
few,TRBV6-5,TRBJ2-7,.,CASSYTQATYEQYF,TGTGCCAGCAGTTACACACAGGCCACCTACGAGCAGTACTTC
.,TRBV14,TRBJ1-3,.,CASSQDPNYRRVLFNGNTIYF,TGTGCCAGCAGCCAAGACCCGAACTATCGCAGGGTGCTTTTTAATGGAAACACCATATATTTT
.,TRBV19,TRBJ1-5,TRBD1,CATGTEYNQPQHF,TGTGCCACCGGGACAGAGTATAATCAGCCCCAGCATTTT
.,TRBV6-5,TRBJ1-2,.,CASSSGGYGYTF,TGTGCCAGCAGTTCAGGAGGCTATGGCTACACCTTC
once,TRBV2,TRBJ2-1,.,CASRGDSNNEQFF,TGTGCCAGCAGGGGGGACTCCAACAATGAGCAGTTCTTC
once,TRBV28,TRBJ2-3,.,CASSLWMGSARDTQYF,TGTGCCAGCAGTTTATGGATGGGATCCGCCAGGGATACGCAGTATTTT
.,TRBV28,TRBJ2-7,.,CASSFLLGQIYEQYF,TGTGCCAGCAGTTTTTTGTTGGGACAAATCTACGAGCAGTACTTC
.,TRBV7-9,TRBJ1-2,TRBD1,CASSQGQGLSGYTF,TGTGCCAGCAGCCAGGGACAGGGTTTAAGTGGCTACACCTTC
.,TRBV29-1,TRBJ2-7,.,CSVEVGGSYEQYF,TGCAGCGTTGAGGTGGGGGGCTCCTACGAGCAGTACTTC
.,TRBV28,TRBJ1-5,.,CASKNSLPWDQPQHF,TGTGCCAGCAAAAATAGTCTCCCCTGGGATCAGCCCCAGCATTTT
.,TRBV28,TRBJ1-4,.,CASSSATLSYGNEKLFF,TGTGCCAGCAGTTCAGCCACTCTTAGTTACGGAAATGAAAAACTGTTTTTT
.,TRBV5-1,TRBJ2-1,.,CASSLARWDNEQFF,TGCGCCAGCAGCTTGGCCAGGTGGGACAATGAGCAGTTCTTC
.,TRBV4-2,TRBJ2-1,.,CASSQGLPGSYNEQFF,TGTGCCAGCAGCCAAGGACTCCCAGGGTCCTACAATGAGCAGTTCTTC
.,TRBV19,TRBJ2-1,TRBD2,CASSFPTSGATSSYNEQFF,TGTGCCAGTAGTTTCCCGACTAGCGGCGCCACGAGCTCCTACAATGAGCAGTTCTTC
.,TRBV27,TRBJ1-1,.,CASSSNQLGDTEAFF,TGTGCCAGCAGTTCCAACCAGCTGGGGGACACTGAAGCTTTCTTT